A selection of T cell receptor beta chains follows, all from one sample in a study of CD8 T cells in Susac syndrome. TCRdb re-called the immunoSEQ multiplex PCR reads with MiXCR, one entry per CDR3 protein. The sample yields about 120,000 distinct CDR3 sequences, 85% to 95% seen once. Sequencing was performed on CD4+ T cells from PBMCs. All receptors derive from a human donor with multiple sclerosis. The CDR3 runs from the conserved cysteine through the conserved F or W. Fields, in order: D gene, J gene, clone size, V gene, CDR3 protein, CDR3 DNA. The D gene is left open where the match is weak. The listing skips clone size in some rows; elsewhere it reads once, few, many or a size class.

TRBD1 | TRBJ1-1 | few | TRBV4-3 | CASSPLEGQTEAFF | TGCGCCAGCAGCCCCTTGGAGGGACAGACTGAAGCTTTCTTT
NA | TRBJ1-6 | NA | TRBV7-2 | CASSLVSPTGAYNSPLHF | TGTGCCAGCAGCTTAGTTAGCCCGACGGGGGCCTATAATTCACCCCTCCACTTT
NA | TRBJ2-2 | few | TRBV6-6 | CASSYSEVTGELFF | TGTGCCAGCAGTTACTCGGAGGTTACCGGGGAGCTGTTTTTT
NA | TRBJ1-4 | NA | TRBV12-3/TRBV12-4 | CASRFRRAGEKLFF | TGTGCCAGCAGATTCCGGCGAGCCGGTGAAAAACTGTTTTTT
TRBD1 | TRBJ1-1 | NA | TRBV7-2 | CASSWGQIPNTEAFF | TGTGCCAGCAGCTGGGGACAGATCCCGAACACTGAAGCTTTCTTT
TRBD1 | TRBJ1-1 | NA | TRBV12-3/TRBV12-4 | CASSSTGVNTEAFF | TGTGCCAGCAGTAGTACAGGGGTGAACACTGAAGCTTTCTTT
TRBD1 | TRBJ2-7 | NA | TRBV9 | CASSPARDRGSEQYF | TGTGCCAGCAGCCCTGCCCGGGACAGGGGCTCCGAGCAGTACTTC
NA | TRBJ1-5 | once | TRBV20-1 | CSAREVEGANNQPQHF | TGCAGTGCTAGAGAGGTGGAGGGTGCGAACAATCAGCCCCAGCATTTT
NA | TRBJ1-1 | once | TRBV7-3 | CASSFAEVRNTEAFF | TGTGCCAGCAGCTTTGCGGAGGTACGGAACACTGAAGCTTTCTTT
TRBD1 | TRBJ2-5 | NA | TRBV7-9 | CASSLGRTGRQETQYF | TGTGCCAGCAGCTTAGGCCGGACAGGGAGACAAGAGACCCAGTACTTC
NA | TRBJ2-2 | NA | TRBV6-1 | CASSEHPGSGELFF | TGTGCCAGCAGTGAACACCCGGGTTCCGGGGAGCTGTTTTTT
NA | TRBJ2-5 | NA | TRBV11-2 | CASSLTAGLGGETQYF | TGTGCCAGCAGCTTAACCGCCGGACTAGGGGGAGAGACCCAGTACTTC
NA | TRBJ2-1 | NA | TRBV4-1 | CASSQATYRPEQFF | TGCGCCAGCAGCCAAGCTACATATCGTCCTGAGCAGTTCTTC
NA | TRBJ2-7 | NA | TRBV12-3/TRBV12-4 | CASSERSRGQSTYEQYF | TGTGCCAGCAGCGAACGATCAAGGGGCCAAAGCACCTACGAGCAGTACTTC
NA | TRBJ2-5 | NA | TRBV6-1 | CASRGRPETQYF | TGTGCCAGCAGGGGCCGCCCAGAGACCCAGTACTTC
TRBD2 | TRBJ2-7 | NA | TRBV7-9 | CASSRLAVNSYEQYF | TGTGCCAGCAGCCGACTAGCGGTAAACTCCTACGAGCAGTACTTC
NA | TRBJ1-5 | NA | TRBV12-3/TRBV12-4 | CASSFRDGQPQHF | TGTGCCAGCAGTTTCAGGGACGGTCAGCCCCAGCATTTT
NA | TRBJ1-3 | NA | TRBV5-1 | CASPDRSEWPYF | TGCGCCAGCCCAGACAGGTCCGAATGGCCATATTTT
NA | TRBJ1-1 | once | TRBV7-9 | CASSTGTLNTEAFF | TGTGCCAGCAGCACCGGGACATTGAACACTGAAGCTTTCTTT
NA | TRBJ2-7 | NA | TRBV28 | CASSELGAWTYEQYF | TGTGCCAGCAGTGAGTTGGGGGCCTGGACCTACGAGCAGTACTTC
NA | TRBJ1-2 | NA | TRBV30 | CAWSVMAGVYYGYTF | TGTGCCTGGAGTGTAATGGCAGGAGTATACTATGGCTACACCTTC
NA | TRBJ2-6 | NA | TRBV7-3 | CASSPGVPGANVLTF | TGTGCCAGCAGTCCAGGGGTACCTGGGGCCAACGTCCTGACTTTC
NA | TRBJ1-2 | NA | TRBV12-3/TRBV12-4 | CASSLIGGSGYTF | TGTGCCAGCAGTTTAATTGGGGGAAGTGGCTACACCTTC
NA | TRBJ1-2 | NA | TRBV5-6 | CASNYKAFYGYTF | TGTGCCAGCAACTATAAGGCTTTCTATGGCTACACCTTC
NA | TRBJ2-4 | NA | TRBV23-1 | CASSQMDIAKNIQYF | TGCGCCAGCAGTCAAATGGATATAGCCAAAAACATTCAGTACTTC
TRBD1 | TRBJ1-5 | NA | TRBV5-1 | CASSLGPQGLDQPQHF | TGCGCCAGCAGCTTAGGGCCACAGGGGCTGGATCAGCCCCAGCATTTT
NA | TRBJ1-1 | NA | TRBV12-3/TRBV12-4 | CASSRLGGGEAFF | TGTGCCAGCAGTCGACTGGGTGGTGGTGAAGCTTTCTTT
NA | TRBJ1-2 | NA | TRBV6-1 | CASSVGPGLASYGYTF | TGTGCCAGCAGTGTGGGCCCCGGGTTAGCTTCGTATGGCTACACCTTC
TRBD1 | TRBJ2-7 | NA | TRBV5-1 | CASSFLTGTGGSEQYF | TGCGCCAGCAGCTTCTTAACCGGGACAGGGGGAAGCGAGCAGTACTTC
NA | TRBJ1-2 | NA | TRBV20-1 | CSAGGKGYTF | TGCAGTGCTGGGGGGAAGGGCTACACCTTC
NA | TRBJ1-4 | NA | TRBV2 | CASRLLTTNEKLFF | TGTGCCAGCAGACTCCTGACAACTAATGAAAAACTGTTTTTT
TRBD1 | TRBJ2-2 | NA | TRBV5-1 | CASGHPTGTTELFF | TGCGCCAGCGGACACCCGACAGGGACCACGGAGCTGTTTTTT
NA | TRBJ1-6 | NA | TRBV5-4 | CASRLGGPSAYNSPLHF | TGTGCCAGCAGGTTGGGTGGGCCCTCCGCTTACAATTCACCCCTCCACTTT
TRBD1 | TRBJ2-7 | NA | TRBV15 | CATSLPGTGSYEQYF | TGTGCCACCAGTCTTCCCGGGACAGGCTCCTACGAGCAGTACTTC
NA | TRBJ1-2 | NA | TRBV7-2 | CASSSGLGYTF | TGTGCCAGCAGCTCCGGACTTGGCTACACCTTC
TRBD1 | TRBJ1-2 | NA | TRBV20-1 | CSAPDGQGRGGYTF | TGCAGTGCTCCGGACGGACAGGGGCGCGGGGGCTACACCTTC
NA | TRBJ1-6 | NA | TRBV20-1 | CSARTLGQINSYNSPLHF | TGCAGTGCTAGAACATTGGGACAAATTAACTCCTATAATTCACCCCTCCACTTT
TRBD1 | TRBJ1-6 | once | TRBV30 | CAWQTGTGDAYNSPLHF | TGTGCCTGGCAAACCGGGACAGGGGACGCCTATAATTCACCCCTCCACTTT
NA | TRBJ1-1 | NA | TRBV12-3/TRBV12-4 | CASSPITGLGGEAFF | TGTGCCAGCAGTCCCATAACAGGGCTCGGGGGTGAAGCTTTCTTT
NA | TRBJ1-3 | NA | TRBV30 | CAWSVQRTDSSGNTIYF | TGTGCCTGGAGTGTACAACGGACGGATAGCTCTGGAAACACCATATATTTT
NA | TRBJ1-4 | NA | TRBV30 | CAWRKGSTNEKLFF | TGTGCCTGGAGGAAGGGGTCGACTAATGAAAAACTGTTTTTT